The TCR beta chain described here comes from a study of early T cells in non-severe SARS-CoV-2 infection (dated by TCRdb to the early 2020s). In terms of the full investigation: Because TCR sequencing was done on bulk RNA from unsorted whole blood, the alpha and beta chains could not be paired. Paper-wide results and their limitations: Matching against VDJdb was skewed toward anti-spike CD8 responses, likely underestimated virus-specific expansions, and missed private and CD4 specificities.

Library preparation was by 5' RACE. TCRdb shows the sequencer as NextSeq 500. To correct for sequencing error and PCR bias, the TCR library protocol tagged individual cDNA molecules with unique molecular identifiers. TCR alpha and beta chains were both sequenced, and the abundances of alpha and beta sequences in each sample were closely correlated with each other. The study's own analysis went as follows. Decombinator V4 was used to annotate the V gene, J gene and CDR3 of the TCR sequences. Expanded TCRs were defined as changing significantly between any two time points under a Poisson model with p below 0.0001. Abundances of TCRs were expressed as counts per million after normalisation to the total number of TCRs sequenced in each sample. VDJdb, accessed 1 November 2021, was searched for CMV, EBV and SARS-CoV-2 annotated TCRs, with TCRs annotated for multiple antigens excluded. The public reads were run again by TCRdb, first through fastp at Q25 and then through MiXCR, and only productive beta chains were kept. Entries are consolidated by CDR3 protein sequence, retaining the most common genes and DNA. The V and J calls follow TCRdb's processing rather than the paper's. This sample has just over 95,000 distinct CDR3 sequences in its table, and more than 9.5% of those were observed once. The ten largest clones add up to less than 5.5% of the sample.

This was a case-control study nested in a cohort of healthcare workers in London, UK, who had nasopharyngeal swab PCR tests and blood samples taken every week. Healthcare workers were recruited between 23 and 31 March 2020, during the week of the UK lockdown, and were followed weekly for up to about 15 weeks. At least ten counts were recorded for this clonotype. The specificity of this receptor is unknown. Per-nucleotide qualities are absent, and no much larger clonotype sits a single base away. This sequence was found in an adult who was a healthcare worker with PCR-confirmed SARS-CoV-2 infection or an uninfected control (not recorded which). Sequences were derived from whole blood, sampled at baseline.

CDR3 reads: CASSSPGDNKNIQYF. The nucleotide sequence is TGTGCCAGCAGTTCCCCCGGGGACAACAAAAACATTCAGTACTTC. The rearranged segments are TRBV12-3 or TRBV12-4 and TRBJ2-4, with TRBD1 tentatively as D gene (6 bases match). The CDR3, from cysteine to phenylalanine, totals 15 residues. Of the read, only the CDR3 DNA is kept; its 45 bases are in frame from base 1. Relative to germline, V is 4 bases shorter and J is 3 bases shorter, with 13 bases between their ends.